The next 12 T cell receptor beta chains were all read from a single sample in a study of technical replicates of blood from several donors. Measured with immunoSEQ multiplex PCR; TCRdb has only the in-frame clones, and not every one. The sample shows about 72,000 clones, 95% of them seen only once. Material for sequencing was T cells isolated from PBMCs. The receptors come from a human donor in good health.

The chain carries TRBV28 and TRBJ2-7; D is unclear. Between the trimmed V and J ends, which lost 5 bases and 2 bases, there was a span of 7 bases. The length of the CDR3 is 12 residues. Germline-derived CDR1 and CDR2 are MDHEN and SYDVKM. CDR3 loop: CASSPSPYEQYF. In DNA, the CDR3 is TGTGCCAGCAGTCCTTCCCCCTACGAGCAGTACTTC.

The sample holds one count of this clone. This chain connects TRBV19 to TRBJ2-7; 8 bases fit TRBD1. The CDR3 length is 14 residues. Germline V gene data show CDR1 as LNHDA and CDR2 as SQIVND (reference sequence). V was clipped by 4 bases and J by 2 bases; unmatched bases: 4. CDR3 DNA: TGTGCCAGTAGTACCCGGGACAGGCCCTACGAGCAGTACTTC. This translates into CASSTRDRPYEQYF.

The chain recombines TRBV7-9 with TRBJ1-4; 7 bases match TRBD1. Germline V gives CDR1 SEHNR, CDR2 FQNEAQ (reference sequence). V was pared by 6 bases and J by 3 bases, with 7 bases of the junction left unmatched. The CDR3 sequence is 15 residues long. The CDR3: CASSSDRTANEKLFF. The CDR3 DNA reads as TGTGCCAGCAGTTCGGACAGGACGGCTAATGAAAAACTGTTTTTT.

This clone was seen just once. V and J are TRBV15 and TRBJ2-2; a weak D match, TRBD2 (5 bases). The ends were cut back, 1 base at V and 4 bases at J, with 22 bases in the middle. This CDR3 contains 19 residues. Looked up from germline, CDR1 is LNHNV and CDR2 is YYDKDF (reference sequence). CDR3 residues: CATSRAGDGVQSFTGELFF. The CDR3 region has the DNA TGTGCCACCAGCAGAGCAGGAGACGGGGTCCAATCCTTCACCGGGGAGCTGTTTTTT.

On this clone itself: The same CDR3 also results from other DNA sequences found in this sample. The CDR3 loop is CASSFRVLNTEAFF. CDR3 DNA: TGTGCCAGCAGTTTTCGGGTACTGAACACTGAAGCTTTCTTT. J is TRBJ1-1 and V is TRBV28, with D unresolved. The CDR3 contains 14 residues. V was cut by 3 bases and J by 0 bases, with 8 bases left in between. Germline CDR1 is MDHEN and CDR2 is SYDVKM.

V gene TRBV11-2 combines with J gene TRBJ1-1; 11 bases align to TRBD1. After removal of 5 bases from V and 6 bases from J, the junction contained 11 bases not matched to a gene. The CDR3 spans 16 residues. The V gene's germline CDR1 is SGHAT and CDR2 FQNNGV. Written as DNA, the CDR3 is TGTGCCAGCAGCAAAAAGGGACAGGGGGGGAGGTCTGAAGCTTTCTTT. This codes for CASSKKGQGGRSEAFF.

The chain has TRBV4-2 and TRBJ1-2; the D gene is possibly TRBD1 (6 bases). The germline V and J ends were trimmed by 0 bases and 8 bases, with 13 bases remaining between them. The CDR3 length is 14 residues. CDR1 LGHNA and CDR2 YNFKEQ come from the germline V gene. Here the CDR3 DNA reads TGTGCCAGCAGCCAAGACCGAGGGGGATACGGCTACACCTTC. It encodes CASSQDRGGYGYTF.

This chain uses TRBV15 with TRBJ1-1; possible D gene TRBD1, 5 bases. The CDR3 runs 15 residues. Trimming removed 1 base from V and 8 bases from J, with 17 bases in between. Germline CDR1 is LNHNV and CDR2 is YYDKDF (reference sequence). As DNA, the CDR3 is TGTGCCACCAGCAGAGGGGATTGGGTAGGGGCCGAAGCTTTCTTT. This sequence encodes CATSRGDWVGAEAFF.

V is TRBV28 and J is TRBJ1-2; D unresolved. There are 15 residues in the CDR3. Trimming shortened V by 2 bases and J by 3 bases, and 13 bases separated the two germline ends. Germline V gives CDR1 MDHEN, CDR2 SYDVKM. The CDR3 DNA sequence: TGTGCCAGCAGTTTAGCCCTTTTGGGCGACTATGGCTACACCTTC. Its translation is CASSLALLGDYGYTF.

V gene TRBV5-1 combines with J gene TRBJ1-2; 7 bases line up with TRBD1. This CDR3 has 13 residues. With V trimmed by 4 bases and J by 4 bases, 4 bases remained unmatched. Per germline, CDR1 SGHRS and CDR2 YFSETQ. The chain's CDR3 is CASSVGQSYGYTF. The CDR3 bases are TGCGCCAGCAGCGTGGGACAGTCCTATGGCTACACCTTC.

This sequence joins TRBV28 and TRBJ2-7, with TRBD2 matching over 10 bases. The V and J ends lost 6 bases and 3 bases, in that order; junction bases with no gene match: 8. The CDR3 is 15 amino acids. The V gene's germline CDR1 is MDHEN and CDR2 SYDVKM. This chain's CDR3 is CASRPTSGIVYEQYF. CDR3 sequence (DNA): TGTGCCAGCAGGCCTACTAGCGGGATTGTCTACGAGCAGTACTTC.

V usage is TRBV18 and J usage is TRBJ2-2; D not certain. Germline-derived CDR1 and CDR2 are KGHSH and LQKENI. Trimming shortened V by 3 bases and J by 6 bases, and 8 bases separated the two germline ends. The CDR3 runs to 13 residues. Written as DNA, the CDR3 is TGTGCCAGCTCACCTTACCCGGCCGGGGAGCTGTTTTTT. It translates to CASSPYPAGELFF.